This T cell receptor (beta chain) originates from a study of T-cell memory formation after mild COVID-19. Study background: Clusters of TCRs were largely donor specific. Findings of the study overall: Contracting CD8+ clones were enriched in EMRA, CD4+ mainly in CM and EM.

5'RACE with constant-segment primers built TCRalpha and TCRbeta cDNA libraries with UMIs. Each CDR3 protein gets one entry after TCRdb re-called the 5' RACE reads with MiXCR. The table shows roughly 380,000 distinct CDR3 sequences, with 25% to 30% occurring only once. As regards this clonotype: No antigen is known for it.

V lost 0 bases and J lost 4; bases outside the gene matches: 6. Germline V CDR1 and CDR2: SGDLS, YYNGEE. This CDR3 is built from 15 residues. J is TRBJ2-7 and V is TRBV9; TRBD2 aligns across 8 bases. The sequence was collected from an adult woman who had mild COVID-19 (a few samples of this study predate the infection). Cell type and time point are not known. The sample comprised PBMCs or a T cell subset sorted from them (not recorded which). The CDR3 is CASSVGISGNYEQYF. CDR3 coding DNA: TGTGCCAGCAGCGTAGGAATTAGCGGGAATTACGAGCAGTACTTC.